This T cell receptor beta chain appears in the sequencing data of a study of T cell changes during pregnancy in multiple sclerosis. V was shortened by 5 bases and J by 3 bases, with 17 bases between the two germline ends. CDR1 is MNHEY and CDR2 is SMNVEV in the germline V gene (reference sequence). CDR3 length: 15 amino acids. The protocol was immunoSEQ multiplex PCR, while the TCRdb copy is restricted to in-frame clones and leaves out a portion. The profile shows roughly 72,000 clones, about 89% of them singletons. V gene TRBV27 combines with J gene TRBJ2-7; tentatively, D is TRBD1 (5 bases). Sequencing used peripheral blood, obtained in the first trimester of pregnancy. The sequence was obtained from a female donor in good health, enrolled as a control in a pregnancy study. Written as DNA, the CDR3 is TGTGCCAGCAGTAATCCTGACAGAAGAAGCTACGAGCAGTACTTC. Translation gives CASSNPDRRSYEQYF.